This TCR beta chain was identified in a study of T-cell reconstitution after alpha-beta-depleted transplantation in children. Overall study results and limits: Several hundred expanded graft clones reportedly were the source of alpha-beta T cells about two months after transplant. Surviving recipient cells, namely T cells and thymic progenitors, were the source of high day-60 TCRbeta diversity in some patients.

V was pared by 7 bases and J by 13 bases, with 14 bases between. The CDR3 sequence is 11 residues long. Unique molecular identifiers were incorporated during preparation of the TCRbeta library. TCRdb re-derived calls from the PCR reads in MiXCR, one entry per CDR3 protein. Among about 120,000 distinct CDR3 sequences listed, roughly 24% were seen once. As to this clonotype: What it binds is unknown.

The chain links TRBV12-3 or TRBV12-4 to TRBJ2-1; perhaps TRBD2 as D (6 bases). This clonotype was obtained from a male patient aged 2-9 years who had a stem cell transplant for chronic granulomatous disease, so the T cells may come from the graft donor. This specimen was PBMCs, mostly from graft donor cells, taken 180 days after TCRalphabeta/CD19-depleted stem cell transplant. CDR3 protein: CASTQGGPQFF. CDR3 nucleotides: TGTGCCAGCACCCAGGGAGGCCCCCAGTTCTTC.